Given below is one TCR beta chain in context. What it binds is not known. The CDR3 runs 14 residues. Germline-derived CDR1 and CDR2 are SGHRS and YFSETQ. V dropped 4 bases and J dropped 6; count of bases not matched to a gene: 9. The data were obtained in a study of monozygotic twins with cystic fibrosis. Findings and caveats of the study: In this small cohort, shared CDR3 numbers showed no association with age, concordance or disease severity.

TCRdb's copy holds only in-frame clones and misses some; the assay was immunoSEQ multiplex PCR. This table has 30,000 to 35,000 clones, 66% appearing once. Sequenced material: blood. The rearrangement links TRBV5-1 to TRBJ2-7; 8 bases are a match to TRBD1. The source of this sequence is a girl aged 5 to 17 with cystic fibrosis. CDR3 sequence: CASSTGGTGTEQYF. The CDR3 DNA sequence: TGCGCCAGCAGCACCGGCGGGACAGGTACCGAGCAGTACTTC.